These 18 T cell receptor beta chains originate from one sample sequenced in a study of beta chain features in type 1 diabetes. Findings of the study overall: Shortening that was moderate but significant affected the TCRB CDR3s of Type 1 diabetes patients in all four CD4+ subsets.

These TCRs are of unknown antigen specificity. As every portion of the isolated RNA was reverse transcribed, the sequencing read expressed TCRB transcripts. Generated by immunoSEQ multiplex PCR, the TCRdb table keeps only in-frame clones and is missing some. The repertoire has hundreds of thousands of clones, about an eighth of them found once; the top ten carry approximately 0.021%. Specimen: naive CD4+ T cells from blood. The receptors were gathered from a man between 18 and 29 years old with type 1 diabetes.

J is TRBJ1-5 and V is TRBV30; a possible D gene is TRBD1 (5 bases). The V gene's germline CDR1 is GTSNPN and CDR2 SVGIG (reference sequence). The V and J ends lost 6 bases and 5 bases respectively, with 14 bases between them. The CDR3 runs to 13 residues. The CDR3 region has the DNA TGTGCCTGTACCGCGGGAGGGGATCAGCCCCAGCATTTT. It codes for CACTAGGDQPQHF.

The J gene is TRBJ1-1, the V gene TRBV4-1; 9 nucleotides agree with TRBD1. The CDR3 sequence is 15 residues long. J was trimmed by 5 bases and V by 3 bases; bases with no gene match: 7. Looked up from germline, CDR1 is MGHRA and CDR2 is YSYEKL. The CDR3 DNA is TGCGCCAGCAGCCAGGGGGACAGGGATCGAACTGAAGCTTTCTTT. Translated: CASSQGDRDRTEAFF.

In its sample, this clone was seen a few times. The chain recombines TRBV28 with TRBJ1-2; no clear D gene. Germline V gives CDR1 MDHEN, CDR2 SYDVKM. V was trimmed by 4 bases and J by 6 bases, leaving 6 bases between them. The CDR3 has 11 residues. This CDR3 is CASSSGHGYTF. In nucleotides, the CDR3 is TGTGCCAGCAGTTCAGGACATGGCTACACCTTC.

The J gene is TRBJ2-2, the V gene TRBV29-1; a possible D gene is TRBD2 (5 bases). The V and J ends lost 4 bases and 2 bases respectively, with 17 bases between them. The CDR3 runs to 16 residues. In germline, CDR1 is SQVTM, CDR2 ANQGSEA. CDR3 sequence (DNA): TGCAGCGTTGGCGAGAAATGGTCGGGAAACACCGGGGAGCTGTTTTTT. As protein: CSVGEKWSGNTGELFF.

The chain is built from TRBV18 and TRBJ2-3; 7 bases align to TRBD1. There are 15 residues in the CDR3. In germline, CDR1 is KGHSH, CDR2 LQKENI. J was trimmed by 5 bases and V by 6 bases; bases with no gene match: 11. This chain's CDR3 is CASSPLQGSEDTQYF. CDR3 nucleotides: TGTGCCAGCTCGCCCTTACAGGGGTCAGAAGATACGCAGTATTTT.

This clone was detected only a few times. The chain recombines TRBV30 with TRBJ1-5, with D possibly TRBD1 on 5 matching bases. The CDR3 loop spans 14 amino acids. V shed 3 bases and J shed 2 bases, with 11 bases lying between them. CDR1 is GTSNPN and CDR2 is SVGIG in the germline V gene (reference sequence). CDR3 nucleotides: TGTGCCTGGAGCGGTCGGGACGGCAATCAGCCCCAGCATTTT. The encoded protein is CAWSGRDGNQPQHF. Full variable domain (remainder filled in from reference TRBV30 and TRBJ1-5): SQTIHQWPATLVQPVGSPLSLECTVEGTSNPNLYWYRQAAGRGLQLLFYSVGIGQISSEVPQNLSASRPQDRQFILSSKKLLLSDSGFYLCAWSGRDGNQPQHFGDGTRLSIL.

In DNA form, the CDR3 reads TGCGCCAGCAGCCAAGCAACAGGGATCGGCTACACCTTC. Amino acid sequence: CASSQATGIGYTF. This chain joins TRBV4-1 and TRBJ1-2; maybe TRBD1 (6 bases). Germline CDR1 is MGHRA and CDR2 is YSYEKL. V lost 1 base to trimming and J lost 8 bases, with 11 bases between them. This CDR3 comprises 13 residues.

This chain links TRBV29-1 with TRBJ1-1; D is unresolved. Germline CDR1 reads SQVTM; CDR2 reads ANQGSEA. Trimming removed 4 bases at V and 1 base at J, with 10 bases between. This CDR3 spans 13 amino acids. The CDR3 loop reads CSVVGGGNTEAFF. The CDR3 DNA is TGCAGCGTTGTTGGAGGCGGGAACACTGAAGCTTTCTTT.

The chain recombines TRBV14 with TRBJ1-1; possible D gene TRBD1, 5 bases. Trimming removed 1 base from V and 5 bases from J, with 14 bases in between. Germline loops: CDR1 SGHDN, CDR2 FVKESK. The CDR3 loop spans 15 amino acids. The CDR3 here is CASSQGAGVLTEAFF. CDR3 coding DNA: TGTGCCAGCAGCCAAGGGGCGGGGGTGCTGACTGAAGCTTTCTTT.

This clone was recorded a few times. The genes are TRBV5-8 and TRBJ1-5, with no clear D. Germline V CDR1 and CDR2: SGHTS, YDEGEE. Trimming left V 0 bases short and J 4 bases short, with 8 bases between. The CDR3 extends over 14 amino acids. In DNA form, the CDR3 reads TGTGCCAGCAGCTTGGGGAGGGAGAATCAGCCCCAGCATTTT. Translating gives CASSLGRENQPQHF. The complete variable domain, with remaining parts taken from reference TRBV5-8 and TRBJ1-5, reads EAGVTQSPTHLIKTRGQQATLRCSPISGHTSVYWYQQALGLGLQFLLWYDEGEERNRGNFPPRFSGRQFPNYSSELNVNALELEDSALYLCASSLGRENQPQHFGDGTRLSIL.

This clone was observed once. This chain links TRBV27 with TRBJ1-4, with D possibly matching TRBD1 (5 bases). The CDR3 runs to 15 residues. Germline-derived CDR1 and CDR2 are MNHEY and SMNVEV (reference sequence). V was trimmed by 6 bases and J by 1 base, leaving 12 bases between them. The CDR3 DNA follows: TGTGCCAGCAGCCCTAGGGACGGAACTAATGAAAAACTGTTTTTT. Residues: CASSPRDGTNEKLFF.

The chain uses TRBV6-1 and TRBJ2-2, with no clear D. CDR3 length: 13 residues. Germline V gene sequence: CDR1 MNHNS, CDR2 SASEGT. Deletions cut 6 bases from V and 3 bases from J, with 8 bases between. CDR3 amino acids: CASSFQDTGELFF. The CDR3 coding sequence is TGTGCCAGCAGCTTCCAAGACACCGGGGAGCTGTTTTTT.

V usage is TRBV11-3 and J usage is TRBJ2-2, with D possibly being TRBD1 (5 bases). The V end was cut by 5 bases, the J end by 8 bases, with 21 bases between. The germline V gene has CDR1 SGHNT and CDR2 YENEEA. The CDR3 covers 16 residues. CDR3 region: CASSLGPTGEAGELFF. The CDR3 bases are TGTGCCAGCAGCCTCGGACCCACAGGAGAAGCAGGGGAGCTGTTTTTT. Full variable domain (remainder filled in from reference TRBV11-3 and TRBJ2-2): EAGVVQSPRYKIIEKKQPVAFWCNPISGHNTLYWYLQNLGQGPELLIRYENEEAVDDSQLPKDRFSAERLKGVDSTLKIQPAELGDSAVYLCASSLGPTGEAGELFFGEGSRLTVL.

This chain joins TRBV11-2 and TRBJ2-3, with D tentatively TRBD1 or TRBD2 (6 bases each). This CDR3 has 11 residues. CDR1 is SGHAT, CDR2 FQNNGV, per germline. CDR3 in amino acids: CAWGATDTQYF. In DNA, the CDR3 is TGTGCTTGGGGGGCCACAGATACGCAGTATTTT.

This clone was seen more than once but under ten times. CDR3 in DNA: TGTGCCTGGAGTGTATCCAGTGAGCAGTTCTTC. This sequence encodes CAWSVSSEQFF. V and J are TRBV30 and TRBJ2-1; no firm D call. V shed 0 bases and J shed 9 bases, with 6 bases lying between them. This CDR3 has 11 amino acids. Germline CDR1 and CDR2: GTSNPN and SVGIG (reference sequence).

The V gene is TRBV15, the J gene TRBJ2-5, with D tentatively TRBD1 or TRBD2 (6 bases each). Trimming removed 2 bases at V and 6 bases at J, with 25 bases between. This CDR3 comprises 18 residues. From germline, CDR1 is LNHNV and CDR2 YYDKDF (reference sequence). The CDR3: CATSRTSPEGVGGKTQYF. In nucleotides, the CDR3 is TGTGCCACCAGCAGAACCTCCCCGGAGGGGGTGGGTGGAAAGACCCAGTACTTC.

The chain recombines TRBV9 with TRBJ1-6; a possible D gene is TRBD1 (5 bases). The CDR3 totals 18 residues. Germline V gene lookup returns CDR1 SGDLS and CDR2 YYNGEE. V gave up 0 bases and J gave up 4 bases, with 17 bases separating them. The CDR3 region has the DNA TGTGCCAGCAGCGTAGACCTAGGAGGGGACCTTTATAATTCACCCCTCCACTTT. Translating it yields CASSVDLGGDLYNSPLHF.

This clone has a handful of counts. The rearrangement joins TRBV30 to TRBJ1-2; the D is unclear. CDR1 and CDR2 from the germline V gene are GTSNPN and SVGIG (reference sequence). This CDR3 is 12 amino acids long. The V end was cut by 1 base, the J end by 6 bases, with 9 bases between. The CDR3 here is CAWSAPAHGYTF. The CDR3 DNA sequence: TGTGCCTGGAGTGCCCCAGCTCATGGCTACACCTTC.